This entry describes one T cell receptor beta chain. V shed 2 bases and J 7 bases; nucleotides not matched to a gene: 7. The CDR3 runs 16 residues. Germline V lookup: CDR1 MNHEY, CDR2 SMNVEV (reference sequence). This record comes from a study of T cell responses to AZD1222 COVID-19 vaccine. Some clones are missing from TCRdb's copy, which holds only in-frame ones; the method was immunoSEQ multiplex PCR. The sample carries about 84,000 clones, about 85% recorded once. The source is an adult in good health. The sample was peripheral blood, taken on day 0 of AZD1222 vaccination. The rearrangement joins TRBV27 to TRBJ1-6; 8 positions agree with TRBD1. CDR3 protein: CASSLTRTGWNSPLHF. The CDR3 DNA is TGTGCCAGCAGTTTAACGAGGACAGGGTGGAATTCACCCCTCCACTTT.